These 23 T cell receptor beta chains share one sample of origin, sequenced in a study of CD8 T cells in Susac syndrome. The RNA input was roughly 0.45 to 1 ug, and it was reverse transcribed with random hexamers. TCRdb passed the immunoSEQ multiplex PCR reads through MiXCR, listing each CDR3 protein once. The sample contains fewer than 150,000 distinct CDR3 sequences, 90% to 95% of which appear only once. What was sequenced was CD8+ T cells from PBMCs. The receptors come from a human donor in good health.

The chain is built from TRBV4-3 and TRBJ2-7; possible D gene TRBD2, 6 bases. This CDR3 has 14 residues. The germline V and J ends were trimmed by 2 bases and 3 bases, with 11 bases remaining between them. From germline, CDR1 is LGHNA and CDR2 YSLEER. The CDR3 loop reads CASSQNSGNYEQYF. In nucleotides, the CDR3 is TGCGCCAGCAGCCAAAATAGCGGAAACTACGAGCAGTACTTC.

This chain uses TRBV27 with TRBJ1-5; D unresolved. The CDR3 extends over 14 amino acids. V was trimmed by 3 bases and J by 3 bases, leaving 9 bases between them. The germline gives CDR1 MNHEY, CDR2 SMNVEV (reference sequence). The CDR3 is CASSFGGTNQPQHF. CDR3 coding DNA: TGTGCCAGCAGTTTTGGAGGCACCAATCAGCCCCAGCATTTT.

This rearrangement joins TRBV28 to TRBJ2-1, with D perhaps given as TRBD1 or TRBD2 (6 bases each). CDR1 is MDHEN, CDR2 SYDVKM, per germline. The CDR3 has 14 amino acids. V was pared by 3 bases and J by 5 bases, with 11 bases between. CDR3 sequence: CASSFGGGNNEQFF. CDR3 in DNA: TGTGCCAGCAGTTTCGGGGGCGGCAACAATGAGCAGTTCTTC. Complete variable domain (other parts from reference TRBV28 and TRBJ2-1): DVKVTQSSRYLVKRTGEKVFLECVQDMDHENMFWYRQDPGLGLRLIYFSYDVKMKEKGDIPEGYSVSREKKERFSLILESASTNQTSMYLCASSFGGGNNEQFFGPGTRLTVL.

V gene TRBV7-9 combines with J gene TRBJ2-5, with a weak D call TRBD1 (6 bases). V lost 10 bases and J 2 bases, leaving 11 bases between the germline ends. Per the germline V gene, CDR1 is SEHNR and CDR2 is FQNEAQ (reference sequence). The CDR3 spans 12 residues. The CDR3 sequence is CATDRNQETQYF. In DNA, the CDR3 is TGTGCCACGGACAGAAATCAAGAGACCCAGTACTTC.

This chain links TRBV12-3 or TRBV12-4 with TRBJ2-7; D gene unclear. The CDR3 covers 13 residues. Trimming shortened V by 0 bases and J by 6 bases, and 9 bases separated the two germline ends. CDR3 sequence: CASSLAGLAEQYF. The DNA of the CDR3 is TGTGCCAGCAGTTTAGCCGGGCTCGCCGAGCAGTACTTC.

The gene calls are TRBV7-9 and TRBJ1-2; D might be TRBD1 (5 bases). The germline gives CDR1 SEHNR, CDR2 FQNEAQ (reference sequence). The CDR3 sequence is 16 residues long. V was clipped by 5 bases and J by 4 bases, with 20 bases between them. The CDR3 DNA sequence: TGTGCCAGCAGCCAAACCGGTTGGTCTACAGGCTATGGCTACACCTTC. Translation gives CASSQTGWSTGYGYTF.

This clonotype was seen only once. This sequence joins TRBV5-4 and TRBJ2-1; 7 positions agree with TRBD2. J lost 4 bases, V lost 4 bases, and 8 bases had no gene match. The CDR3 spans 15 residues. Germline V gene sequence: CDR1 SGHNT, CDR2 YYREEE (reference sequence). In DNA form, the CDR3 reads TGTGCCAGCAGCCTTTGGGGGGGAGGATACAATGAGCAGTTCTTC. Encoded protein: CASSLWGGGYNEQFF.

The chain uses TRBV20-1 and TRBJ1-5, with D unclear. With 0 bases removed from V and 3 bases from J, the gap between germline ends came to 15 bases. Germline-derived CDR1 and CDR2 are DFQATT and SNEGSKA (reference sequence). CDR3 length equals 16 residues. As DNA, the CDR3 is TGCAGTGCTAGAGATTTAGGTAGGGCGTTCAATCAGCCCCAGCATTTT. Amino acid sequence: CSARDLGRAFNQPQHF.

CDR3 sequence: CASTLEGGYEQYF. CDR3 DNA sequence: TGTGCCAGCACCCTAGAAGGGGGCTACGAGCAGTACTTC. The chain is built from TRBV6-2 or TRBV6-3 and TRBJ2-7, with TRBD1 as a possible D gene (6 bases). The CDR3 runs 13 residues. The germline V gene encodes CDR1 MNHEY and CDR2 SVGEGT. Trimming removed 7 bases from V and 3 bases from J, with 13 bases in between.

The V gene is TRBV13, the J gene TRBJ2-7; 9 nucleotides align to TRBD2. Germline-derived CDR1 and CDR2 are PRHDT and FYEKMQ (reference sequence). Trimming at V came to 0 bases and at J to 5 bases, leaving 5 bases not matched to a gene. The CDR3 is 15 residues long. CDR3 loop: CASSLGGSGSNEQYF. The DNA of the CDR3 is TGTGCCAGCAGCTTAGGTGGTAGCGGGAGCAACGAGCAGTACTTC.

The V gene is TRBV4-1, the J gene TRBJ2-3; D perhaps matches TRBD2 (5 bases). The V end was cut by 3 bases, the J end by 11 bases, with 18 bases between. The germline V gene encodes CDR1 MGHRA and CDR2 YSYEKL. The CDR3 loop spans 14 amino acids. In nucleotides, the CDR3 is TGCGCCAGCAGCCATGAGGACCGGGGTACCGTGCAGTATTTT. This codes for CASSHEDRGTVQYF.

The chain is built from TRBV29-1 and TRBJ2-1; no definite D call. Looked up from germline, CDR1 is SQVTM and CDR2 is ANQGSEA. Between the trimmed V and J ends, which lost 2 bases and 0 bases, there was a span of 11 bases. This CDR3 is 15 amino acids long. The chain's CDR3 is CSVEPASSSYNEQFF. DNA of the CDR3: TGCAGCGTTGAACCAGCGTCAAGCTCCTACAATGAGCAGTTCTTC.

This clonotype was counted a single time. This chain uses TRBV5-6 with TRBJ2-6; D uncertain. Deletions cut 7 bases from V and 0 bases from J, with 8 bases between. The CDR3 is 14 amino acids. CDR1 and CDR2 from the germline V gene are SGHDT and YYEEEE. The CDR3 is CASVVSSGANVLTF. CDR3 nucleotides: TGTGCCAGCGTAGTTTCCTCTGGGGCCAACGTCCTGACTTTC.

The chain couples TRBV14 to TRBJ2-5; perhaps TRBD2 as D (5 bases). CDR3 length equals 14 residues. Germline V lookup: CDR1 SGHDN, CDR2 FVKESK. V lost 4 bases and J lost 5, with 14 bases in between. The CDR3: CASSPSRVWETQYF. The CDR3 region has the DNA TGTGCCAGCAGCCCCTCGCGGGTGTGGGAGACCCAGTACTTC.

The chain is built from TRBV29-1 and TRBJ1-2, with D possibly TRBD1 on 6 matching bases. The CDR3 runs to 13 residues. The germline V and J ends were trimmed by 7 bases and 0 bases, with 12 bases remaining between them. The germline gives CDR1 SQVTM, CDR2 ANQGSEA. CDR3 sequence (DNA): TGCAGCGGGACAGACGCTACTAACTATGGCTACACCTTC. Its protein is CSGTDATNYGYTF.

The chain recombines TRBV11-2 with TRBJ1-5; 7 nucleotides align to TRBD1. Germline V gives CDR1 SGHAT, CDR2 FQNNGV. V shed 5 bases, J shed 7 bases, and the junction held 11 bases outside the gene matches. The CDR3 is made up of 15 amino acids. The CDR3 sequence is CASSTGTDLTQPQHF. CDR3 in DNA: TGTGCCAGCAGCACAGGGACAGACCTCACGCAGCCCCAGCATTTT.

The CDR3 here is CASSYFRQETQYF. In DNA, the CDR3 is TGTGCCAGCAGTTACTTCCGGCAAGAGACCCAGTACTTC. J is TRBJ2-5 and V is TRBV6-5; no definite D call. This CDR3 comprises 13 residues. The germline gives CDR1 MNHEY, CDR2 SVGAGI. The V and J ends lost 1 base and 2 bases respectively, with 5 bases between them.

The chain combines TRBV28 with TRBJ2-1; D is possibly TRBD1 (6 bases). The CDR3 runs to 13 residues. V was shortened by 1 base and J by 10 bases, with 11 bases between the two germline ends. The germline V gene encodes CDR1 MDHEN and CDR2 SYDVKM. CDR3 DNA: TGTGCCAGCAGTTTATCCGCCGGGACAGAGCAGTTCTTC. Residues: CASSLSAGTEQFF.

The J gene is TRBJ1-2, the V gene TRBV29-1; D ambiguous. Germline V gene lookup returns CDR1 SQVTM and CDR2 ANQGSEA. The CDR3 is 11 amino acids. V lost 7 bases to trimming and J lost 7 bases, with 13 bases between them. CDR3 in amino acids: CSASIASGYTF. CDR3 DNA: TGCAGCGCGTCGATCGCTAGTGGCTACACCTTC.

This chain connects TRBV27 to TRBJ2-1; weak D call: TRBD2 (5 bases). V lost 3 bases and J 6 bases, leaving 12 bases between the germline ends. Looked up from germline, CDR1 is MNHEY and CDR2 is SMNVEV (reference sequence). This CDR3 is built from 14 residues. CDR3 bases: TGTGCCAGCAGTTTTGGGCTAGCCCCCAATGAGCAGTTCTTC. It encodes CASSFGLAPNEQFF.

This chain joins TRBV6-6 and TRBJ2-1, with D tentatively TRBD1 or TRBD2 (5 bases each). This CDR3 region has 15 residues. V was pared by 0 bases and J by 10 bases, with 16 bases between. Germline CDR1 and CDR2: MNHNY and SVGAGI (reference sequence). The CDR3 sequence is CASSYSEGFEEEQFF. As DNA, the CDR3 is TGTGCCAGCAGTTACTCTGAGGGGTTCGAGGAGGAGCAGTTCTTC.

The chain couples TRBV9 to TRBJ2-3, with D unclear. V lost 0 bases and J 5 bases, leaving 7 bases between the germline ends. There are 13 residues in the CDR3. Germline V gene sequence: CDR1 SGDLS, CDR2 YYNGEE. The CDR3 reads CASSVEREDTQYF. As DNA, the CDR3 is TGTGCCAGCAGCGTAGAAAGGGAAGATACGCAGTATTTT. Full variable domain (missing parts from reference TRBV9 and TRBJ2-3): DSGVTQTPKHLITATGQRVTLRCSPRSGDLSVYWYQQSLDQGLQFLIQYYNGEERAKGNILERFSAQQFPDLHSELNLSSLELGDSALYFCASSVEREDTQYFGPGTRLTVL.

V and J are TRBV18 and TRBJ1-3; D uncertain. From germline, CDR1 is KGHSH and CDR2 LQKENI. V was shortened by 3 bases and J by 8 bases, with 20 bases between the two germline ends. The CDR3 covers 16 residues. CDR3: CASSPSQAQGADTIYF. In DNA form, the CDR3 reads TGTGCCAGCTCACCTTCGCAGGCACAAGGTGCGGACACCATATATTTT.